The clone carrying this T cell receptor (beta chain) was seen ten or more times. The data are from a study of metastatic and nonmetastatic thyroid tumors. Trimming took off 1 base at V and 2 bases at J, with 7 bases between the two ends. The CDR3 is made up of 15 amino acids. Germline V gives CDR1 SGHRS, CDR2 YFSETQ. Treatment of any kind had been given to no patient before thyroid surgery. TCRdb redid the clone calls on the PCR reads using MiXCR. The data show around 45,000 clones, about 3.3% seen once. The source of this sequence is a female donor with papillary thyroid cancer or a benign thyroid nodule (not recorded which). Some clones in this sample may be carry-over from other donors' samples. The chain links TRBV5-1 to TRBJ1-6; D unresolved. The sequenced material came from blood. The CDR3 DNA is TGCGCCAGCAGCTTGAGAGGGCCCTATAATTCACCCCTCCACTTT. It encodes CASSLRGPYNSPLHF.